The 2 T cell receptor beta chains listed next were all sequenced from one sample in a study of CD8+CD57+ T cells in acquired aplastic anemia. Profiles of TCR beta VDJ and CDR3 were generated from a genomic DNA template. TCRdb called the reads again in MiXCR, with one record for every CDR3 protein. Of 180,000 or so distinct CDR3 sequences listed, 46% are singletons. The source material was sorted CD4+, CD8+, or CD8+CD57+ T cells (not recorded which) from PBMCs. The receptors shown here come from a human donor in good health.

This chain uses TRBV6-2 or TRBV6-3 with TRBJ2-7; 9 bases are shared with TRBD2. This CDR3 is 14 amino acids long. Trimming at V came to 7 bases and at J to 0 bases, leaving 4 bases not matched to a gene. Germline V gene sequence: CDR1 MNHEY, CDR2 SVGEGT. CDR3 coding DNA: TGTGCCAGCACGGAGCGGGAGGTCTCCTACGAGCAGTACTTC. This gives the protein CASTEREVSYEQYF.

This clonotype was counted many times. This chain joins TRBV4-2 and TRBJ2-1; D remains unclear. The CDR3 extends over 12 amino acids. From germline, CDR1 is LGHNA and CDR2 YNFKEQ. V gave up 0 bases and J gave up 15 bases, with 12 bases separating them. This CDR3 reads CASSQDRISPFF. DNA of the CDR3: TGTGCCAGCAGCCAAGATCGGATTAGCCCGTTCTTC.